The entry below gives a single TCR beta chain sequence along with its context. This clone was counted between two and nine times. Its binding antigen is unknown. No qualities accompany the bases; no much larger clone lies one base away. This sample is drawn from a study of CD8+ T cells in alopecia areata (dated by TCRdb to 2016 to 2019). In the study overall: The treated patients, all with moderate-to-severe alopecia areata, were enrolled in an open-label pilot trial of oral tofacitinib given at 5 to 10 mg twice daily. Patients stayed on tofacitinib for 6 to 18 months and then had 6 months of follow-up off drug so that delayed response and recurrence could be assessed. The SALT score, which quantifies the percentage of affected scalp surface area, was used to measure disease severity in treated patients. The study used high-throughput TCRbeta sequencing to examine T cell clonal expansion in alopecia areata, in both the C3H/HeJ mouse model and human patients. Scalp tissue and sorted CD4+ and CD8+ peripheral blood T cells from patchy and totalis/universalis alopecia areata patients and from healthy controls were covered by human TCRbeta sequencing. Patients on tofacitinib were biopsied at baseline and after 4 and 24 weeks of treatment, and several of the patients also had a later scalp biopsy. Scalp clonality was compared among normal scalp (n=4), patchy alopecia areata scalp (n=8), and alopecia totalis/universalis scalp (n=8). RNA was obtained with the PAXgene miRNA kit for fixed scalp, the miRNeasy kit for PBMCs, and the RNeasy kit for mouse skin. TCRbeta CDR3 regions were amplified by immunoSEQ multiplex PCR with 35 Vbeta forward and 13 Jbeta reverse primers.

Beyond this particular receptor, the publication reports: Shared TCR sequences between patients were less evident than in mice, which may be partly attributable to HLA diversity in the patient population. Because the treated cohort was small and included a single nonresponder, larger studies are needed to assess links between baseline CD8+ expansion and response. Lesional scalp, especially in alopecia totalis/universalis, showed higher clonality and more expanded CD8+ clones than normal scalp, suggesting antigenic drive. Unlike mouse skin, which is dominated by gammadelta T cells, normal human skin has resident alphabeta T cells that are also sequenced, and this complicates analysis of the scalp TCR repertoire. With tofacitinib, both scalp clonality and the number of expanded CD8+ clones among the top 100 scalp clones went down significantly. Many expanded lesional clones were found to persist in scalp and blood during tofacitinib treatment, and relapse after treatment cessation may be partly explained by this persistence.

The method was the immunoSEQ multiplex PCR assay. RNA was extracted from all samples and reverse transcribed into cDNA, which served as template for TCR sequencing. SuperScript III was used to make first-strand cDNA, primed with a 2:1 mix of oligo-dT and random hexamers. A synthetic immune receptor repertoire was used to assess amplification bias, and residual bias was removed computationally. The original pipeline was this. Raw reads were preprocessed to remove errors, and CDR3 was defined according to IMGT conventions as the region from the conserved cysteine to phenylalanine. Clonality was computed as 1 minus the Shannon entropy, with the entropy normalized by log2 of the number of productive unique TCRs. CD4 or CD8 identity of scalp clones was inferred by cross-referencing scalp TCRbeta sequences with sorted blood CD4 and CD8 repertoires. TCRdb holds this immuneACCESS table with in-frame rearrangements only. Some clones are missing; in checked studies, unresolved V genes explain under half, and the rest has no known cause. That table furnishes V, J and clone size, whereas the DNA furnished D and trimming. The sample table contains around 170,000 clones; only one count was recorded for about 47% of them. The top ten clones comprise 9.5% to 13% of the sample.

At the junction V is shortened by 2 bases and J by 2 bases, with 10 bases in between. Inclusive of the bounding cysteine and phenylalanine, the CDR3 is 14 residues long. The only DNA kept is the CDR3, 42 bases in frame from the first base. The germline V gene provides CDR1 SNHLY and CDR2 FYNNEI. The treatment or condition tag for this specimen amounts to: oral pan-JAK inhibitor, 5-10 mg twice daily. From alopecia areata patients, peripheral blood was collected along with lesional scalp punch biopsies. PBMCs were separated by density centrifugation and stained for CD3, CD4 and CD8, after which CD4+ and CD8+ T cells were sorted on a FACSAria.

The clonotype comes from a human donor with alopecia areata. The sample here was CD8+ T cells sorted from blood, taken around week 52, from a patient treated with tofacitinib. The chain uses TRBV2 and TRBJ2-7; the D gene is possibly TRBD1, with 5 bases matching. The CDR3 loop reads CASSENPRAYEQYF. The sequence in DNA is TGTGCCAGCAGTGAAAACCCCAGGGCCTACGAGCAGTACTTC.